Described below is a single TCR beta chain sequence and its context. Its antigen is unknown. CDR3 size: 13 residues. In germline, CDR1 is SGHVS, CDR2 FNYEAQ. Trimming shortened V by 5 bases and J by 6 bases, and 13 bases separated the two germline ends. Constant-region reverse primers amplified full-length variable regions, followed by semi-nested Nested Universal Primer A PCR. In TCRdb, the 5' RACE reads were re-called with MiXCR into one record per CDR3 protein. The table records approximately 31,000 distinct CDR3 sequences, roughly 24% of them present only once. Study-level results: In terms of TCR gene usage, tumor memory CD4+ T cells clustered together with blood and lymph node memory CD4+ cells, as well as with lymph node naive CD4+ cells. Tumor-infiltrating Treg TCR alpha and beta sequences overlapped most with tumor naive CD4+ T cells, then blood naive.

This chain connects TRBV7-6 to TRBJ2-5, with a weak D call TRBD1 (5 bases). Material: naive CD4+ T cells sorted from a lymph node. Subset of the sample: naive CD4+ T cells, CD4+CD45RA+CD25-. The TCR comes from a female donor with breast cancer. This CDR3 reads CASSMQGRQTQYF. The CDR3 nucleotides read TGTGCCAGCAGCATGCAGGGTCGGCAGACCCAGTACTTC.